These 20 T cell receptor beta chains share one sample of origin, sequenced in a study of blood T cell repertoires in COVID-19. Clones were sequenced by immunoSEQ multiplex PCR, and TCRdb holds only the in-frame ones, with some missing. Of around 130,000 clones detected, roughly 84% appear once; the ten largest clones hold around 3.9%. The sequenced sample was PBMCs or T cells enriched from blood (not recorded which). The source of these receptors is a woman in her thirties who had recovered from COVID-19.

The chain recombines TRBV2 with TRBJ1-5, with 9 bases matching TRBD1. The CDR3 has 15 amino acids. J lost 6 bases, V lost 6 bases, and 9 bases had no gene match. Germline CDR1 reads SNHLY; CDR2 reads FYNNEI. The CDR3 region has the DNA TGTGCCAGCAGACTCACAGGGGGCACGGGTCAGCCCCAGCATTTT. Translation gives CASRLTGGTGQPQHF.

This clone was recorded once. The CDR3, as DNA: TGTGCCAGCAGCTCGAGGTCCCTAGTCCCCAATGAGCAGTTCTTC. Translation gives CASSSRSLVPNEQFF. The J gene is TRBJ2-1, the V gene TRBV7-2; D is unclear. The CDR3 is made up of 15 amino acids. From germline, CDR1 is SGHTA and CDR2 FQGNSA. V lost 4 bases, J lost 6 bases, and 16 bases lay in between.

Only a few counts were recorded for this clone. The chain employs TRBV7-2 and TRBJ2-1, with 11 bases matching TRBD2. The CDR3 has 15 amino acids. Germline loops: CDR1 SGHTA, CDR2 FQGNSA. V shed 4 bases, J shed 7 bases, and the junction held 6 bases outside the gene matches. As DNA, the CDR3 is TGTGCCAGCAGCTCGACTAGCGGGAACAGAAATGAGCAGTTCTTC. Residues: CASSSTSGNRNEQFF.

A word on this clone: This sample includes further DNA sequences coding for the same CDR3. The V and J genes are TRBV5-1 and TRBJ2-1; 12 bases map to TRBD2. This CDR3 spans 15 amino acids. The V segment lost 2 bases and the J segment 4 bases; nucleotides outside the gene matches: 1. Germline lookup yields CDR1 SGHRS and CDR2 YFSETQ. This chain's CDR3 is CASSFGLAGYNEQFF. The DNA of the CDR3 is TGCGCCAGCAGCTTCGGACTAGCGGGATACAATGAGCAGTTCTTC. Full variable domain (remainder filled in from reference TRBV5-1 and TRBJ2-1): KAGVTQTPRYLIKTRGQQVTLSCSPISGHRSVSWYQQTPGQGLQFLFEYFSETQRNKGNFPGRFSGRQFSNSRSEMNVSTLELGDSALYLCASSFGLAGYNEQFFGPGTRLTVL.

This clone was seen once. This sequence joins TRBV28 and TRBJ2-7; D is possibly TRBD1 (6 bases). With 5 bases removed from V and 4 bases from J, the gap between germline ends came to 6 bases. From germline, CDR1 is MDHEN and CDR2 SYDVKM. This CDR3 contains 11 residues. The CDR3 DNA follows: TGTGCCAGCAGTCAGGGGTACGAGCAGTACTTC. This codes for CASSQGYEQYF.

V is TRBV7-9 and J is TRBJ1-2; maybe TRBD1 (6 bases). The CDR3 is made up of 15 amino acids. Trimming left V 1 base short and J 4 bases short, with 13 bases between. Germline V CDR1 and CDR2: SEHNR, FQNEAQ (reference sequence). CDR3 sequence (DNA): TGTGCCAGCAGCTTAGGTCGACAGGACCCCTATGGCTACACCTTC. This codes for CASSLGRQDPYGYTF.

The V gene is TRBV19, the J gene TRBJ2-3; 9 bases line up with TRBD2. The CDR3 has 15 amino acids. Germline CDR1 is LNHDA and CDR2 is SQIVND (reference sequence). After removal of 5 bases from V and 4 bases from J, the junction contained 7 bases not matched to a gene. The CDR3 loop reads CASSSGTSLADTQYF. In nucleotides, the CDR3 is TGTGCCAGTAGTTCCGGGACTAGCCTAGCAGATACGCAGTATTTT.

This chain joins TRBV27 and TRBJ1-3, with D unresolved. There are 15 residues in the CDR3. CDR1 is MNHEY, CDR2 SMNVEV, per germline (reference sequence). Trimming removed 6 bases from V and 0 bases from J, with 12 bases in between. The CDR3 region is CASSRRRGSGNTIYF. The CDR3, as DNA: TGTGCCAGCAGCCGACGGCGGGGCTCTGGAAACACCATATATTTT.

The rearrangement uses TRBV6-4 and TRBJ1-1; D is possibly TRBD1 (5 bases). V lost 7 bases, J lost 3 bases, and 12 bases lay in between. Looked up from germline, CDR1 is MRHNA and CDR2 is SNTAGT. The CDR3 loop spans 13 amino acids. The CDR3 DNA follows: TGTGCCAGCACTCGACTAGGGGACACTGAAGCTTTCTTT. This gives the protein CASTRLGDTEAFF.

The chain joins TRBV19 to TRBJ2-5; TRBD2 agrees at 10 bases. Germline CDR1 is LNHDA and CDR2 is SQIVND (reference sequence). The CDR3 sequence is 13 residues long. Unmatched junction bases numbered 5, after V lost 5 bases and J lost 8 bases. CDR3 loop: CASSSSGRATQYF. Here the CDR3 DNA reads TGTGCCAGTAGTTCCAGCGGGAGGGCCACCCAGTACTTC.

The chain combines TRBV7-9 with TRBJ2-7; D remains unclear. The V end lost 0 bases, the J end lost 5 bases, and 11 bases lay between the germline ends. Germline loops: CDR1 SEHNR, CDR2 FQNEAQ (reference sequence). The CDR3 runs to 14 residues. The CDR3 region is CASSLASHVNEQYF. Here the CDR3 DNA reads TGTGCCAGCAGCTTAGCCTCACACGTCAACGAGCAGTACTTC.

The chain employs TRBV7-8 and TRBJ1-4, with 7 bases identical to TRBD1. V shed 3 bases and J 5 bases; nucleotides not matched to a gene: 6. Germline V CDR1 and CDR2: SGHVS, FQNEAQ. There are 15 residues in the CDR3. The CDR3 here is CASSFPGGRNEKLFF. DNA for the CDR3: TGTGCCAGCAGCTTTCCAGGGGGGAGAAATGAAAAACTGTTTTTT.

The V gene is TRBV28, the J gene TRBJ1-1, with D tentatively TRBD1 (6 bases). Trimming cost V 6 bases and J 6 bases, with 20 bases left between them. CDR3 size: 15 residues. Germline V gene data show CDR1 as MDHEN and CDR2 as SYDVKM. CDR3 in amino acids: CASRTMAGDGAEAFF. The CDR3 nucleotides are TGTGCCAGCAGAACAATGGCAGGGGACGGCGCTGAAGCTTTCTTT.

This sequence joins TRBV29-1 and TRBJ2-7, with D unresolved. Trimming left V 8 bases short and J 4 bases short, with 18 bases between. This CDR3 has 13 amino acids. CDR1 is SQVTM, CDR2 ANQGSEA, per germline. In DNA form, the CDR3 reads TGCAGCATGAGGCCGGCCATAGGTTACGAGCAGTACTTC. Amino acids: CSMRPAIGYEQYF.

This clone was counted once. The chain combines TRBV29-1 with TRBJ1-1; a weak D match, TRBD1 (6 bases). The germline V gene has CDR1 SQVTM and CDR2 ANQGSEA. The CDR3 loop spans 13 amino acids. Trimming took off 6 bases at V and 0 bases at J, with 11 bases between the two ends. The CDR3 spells CSVVTGLNTEAFF. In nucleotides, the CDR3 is TGCAGCGTAGTTACAGGGCTGAACACTGAAGCTTTCTTT.

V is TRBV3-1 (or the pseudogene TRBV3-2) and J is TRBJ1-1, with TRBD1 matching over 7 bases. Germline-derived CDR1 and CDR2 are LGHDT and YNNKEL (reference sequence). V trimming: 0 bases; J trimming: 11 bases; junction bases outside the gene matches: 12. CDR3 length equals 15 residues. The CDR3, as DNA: TGTGCCAGCAGCCAAGATTTGGGGACAGCCGACAGGGCTTTCTTT. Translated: CASSQDLGTADRAFF.

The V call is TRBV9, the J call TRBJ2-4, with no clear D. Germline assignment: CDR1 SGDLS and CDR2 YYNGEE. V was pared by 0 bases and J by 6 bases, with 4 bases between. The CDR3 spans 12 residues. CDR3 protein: CASSVDSNIQYF. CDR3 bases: TGTGCCAGCAGCGTAGACTCAAACATTCAGTACTTC. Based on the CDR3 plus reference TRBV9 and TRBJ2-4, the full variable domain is DSGVTQTPKHLITATGQRVTLRCSPRSGDLSVYWYQQSLDQGLQFLIQYYNGEERAKGNILERFSAQQFPDLHSELNLSSLELGDSALYFCASSVDSNIQYFGAGTRLSVL.

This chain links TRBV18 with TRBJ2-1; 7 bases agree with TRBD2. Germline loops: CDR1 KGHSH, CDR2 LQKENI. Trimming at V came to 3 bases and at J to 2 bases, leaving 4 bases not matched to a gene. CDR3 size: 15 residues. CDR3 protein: CASSPQRGPYNEQFF. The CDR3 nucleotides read TGTGCCAGCTCACCCCAGCGGGGCCCCTACAATGAGCAGTTCTTC.

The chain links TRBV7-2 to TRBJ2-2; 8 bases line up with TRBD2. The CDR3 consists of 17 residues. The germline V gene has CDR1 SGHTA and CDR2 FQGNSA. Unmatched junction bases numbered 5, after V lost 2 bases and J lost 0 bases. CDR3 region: CASSLTGGWANTGELFF. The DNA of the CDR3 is TGTGCCAGCAGCTTAACGGGAGGGTGGGCGAACACCGGGGAGCTGTTTTTT.

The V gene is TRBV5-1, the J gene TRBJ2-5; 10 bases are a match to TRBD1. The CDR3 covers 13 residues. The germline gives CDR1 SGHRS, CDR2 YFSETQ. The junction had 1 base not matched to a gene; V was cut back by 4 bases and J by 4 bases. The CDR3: CASSRQGAETQYF. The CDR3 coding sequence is TGCGCCAGCAGCCGACAGGGGGCAGAGACCCAGTACTTC.